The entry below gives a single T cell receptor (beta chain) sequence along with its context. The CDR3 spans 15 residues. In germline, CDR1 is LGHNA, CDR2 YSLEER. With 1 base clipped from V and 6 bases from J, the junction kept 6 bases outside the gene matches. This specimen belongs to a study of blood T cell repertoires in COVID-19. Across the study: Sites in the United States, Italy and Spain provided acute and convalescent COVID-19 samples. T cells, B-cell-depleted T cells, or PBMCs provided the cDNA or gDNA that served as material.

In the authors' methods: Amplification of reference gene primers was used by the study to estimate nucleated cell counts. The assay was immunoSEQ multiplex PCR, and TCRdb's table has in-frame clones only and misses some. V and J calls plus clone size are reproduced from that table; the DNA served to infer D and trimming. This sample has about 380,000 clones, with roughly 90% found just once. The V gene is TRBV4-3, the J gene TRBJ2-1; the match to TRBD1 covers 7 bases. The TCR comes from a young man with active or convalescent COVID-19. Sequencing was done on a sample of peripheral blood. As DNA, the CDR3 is TGCGCCAGCAGCCAAGGACAGGGTGCTCTCAATGAGCAGTTCTTC. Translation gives CASSQGQGALNEQFF.